This T cell receptor (beta chain) stems from a study of blood T cell repertoires in COVID-19. Background on the study: Sources were T cells, B-cell-depleted T cells, or PBMCs; the material itself was cDNA or gDNA.

Original analysis: Estimates of nucleated cell counts were drawn from the amplification of reference gene primers. Method: immunoSEQ multiplex PCR; TCRdb's copy keeps in-frame clones and lacks some. That table furnishes V, J and clone size, whereas the DNA furnished D and trimming. The sample consists of more than 50,000 clones, around four fifths of them appearing once. This CDR3 region has 16 residues. The germline V gene has CDR1 MDHEN and CDR2 SYDVKM. V lost 1 base and J 0 bases, leaving 7 bases between the germline ends. Sequenced input: peripheral blood. The rearrangement uses TRBV28 and TRBJ2-6, with D uncertain. The receptor was isolated from a human donor in a cohort sampled during active COVID-19. This CDR3 reads CASSLLASSGANVLTF. The DNA for the CDR3 is TGTGCCAGCAGTTTATTGGCTTCCTCTGGGGCCAACGTCCTGACTTTC. The variable domain in full, completed from reference TRBV28 and TRBJ2-6, reads DVKVTQSSRYLVKRTGEKVFLECVQDMDHENMFWYRQDPGLGLRLIYFSYDVKMKEKGDIPEGYSVSREKKERFSLILESASTNQTSMYLCASSLLASSGANVLTFGAGSRLTVL.